Following are 24 T cell receptor beta chains from one sample sequenced in a study of CXCR3-negative and CXCR3-positive naive CD8 T cells. Carrying UMI labels, the TRB cDNA libraries were prepared through 5' RACE. TCRdb derives one entry per CDR3 protein from the 5' RACE reads, leaving out DNA. The sample has about 51,000 distinct CDR3 sequences, and its top ten clones hold 0.55% to 0.6%. No cognate antigen is known for these TCRs. Overall study findings and caveats: More hydrophobic TRB CDR3s were found in CXCR3-positive naive cells than in CXCR3-negative naive cells.

What was sequenced was naive CXCR3+ CD8+ T cells from blood. Noted subset: CD45RO-CCR7+CD27+CD95- naive CD8+ T cells expressing CXCR3 (TNR3+). Receptor source: a human donor in good health. Some clones in this sample may be carry-over from other donors' samples.

This rearrangement joins TRBV29-1 to TRBJ2-7; TCRdb lists TRBD1, though no DNA is available to test this call. The CDR3 extends over 11 amino acids. Per germline, CDR1 SQVTM and CDR2 ANQGSEA. This chain's CDR3 is CSARGGYEQYF.

The rearrangement links TRBV7-9 to TRBJ2-3. The CDR3 extends over 12 amino acids. Germline assignment: CDR1 SEHNR and CDR2 FQNEAQ (reference sequence). The CDR3 region is CASSHNEDTQYF.

This chain links TRBV9 with TRBJ2-1; lacking DNA, the TRBD2 call made by TCRdb goes unchecked. CDR1 and CDR2 (germline): SGDLS, YYNGEE. The CDR3 has 15 amino acids. The CDR3 loop is CASSVSGSSYNEQFF.

The rearrangement links TRBV10-1 to TRBJ2-3. Germline CDR1 reads WNHNN; CDR2 reads SYGVQD (reference sequence). This CDR3 has 13 amino acids. CDR3 sequence: CASSEISTDTQYF.

The chain uses TRBV4-3 and TRBJ1-2; the D call from TCRdb, TRBD1, cannot be confirmed without DNA. Per germline, CDR1 LGHNA and CDR2 YSLEER. There are 15 residues in the CDR3. This chain's CDR3 is CASSPGTQTNYGYTF.

The chain carries TRBV4-3 and TRBJ2-7. The CDR3 loop spans 14 amino acids. Germline-derived CDR1 and CDR2 are LGHNA and YSLEER. The CDR3 here is CASSQDLTSYEQYF.

J is TRBJ1-2 and V is TRBV28. The CDR3 spans 12 residues. CDR1 and CDR2 from the germline V gene are MDHEN and SYDVKM. The CDR3 protein is CASSFREEGYTF.

The rearrangement links TRBV7-9 to TRBJ2-1. Germline V lookup: CDR1 SEHNR, CDR2 FQNEAQ (reference sequence). The CDR3 length is 12 residues. The CDR3 protein is CASSLDHNEQFF.

The V and J genes are TRBV19 and TRBJ2-7; TCRdb's D gene call, TRBD1, goes unchecked for lack of DNA. The length of the CDR3 is 15 residues. CDR1 and CDR2 from the germline V gene are LNHDA and SQIVND (reference sequence). This CDR3 is CASSIDIGGPNEQYF.

The chain links TRBV7-8 to TRBJ2-1; as DNA is missing, the TRBD1 call by TCRdb cannot be tested. This CDR3 is 14 amino acids long. The germline V gene has CDR1 SGHVS and CDR2 FQNEAQ. This CDR3 is CASSLAGGHNEQFF.

This chain links TRBV7-9 with TRBJ2-3; the TRBD1 assignment by TCRdb is unverifiable without DNA. Germline loops: CDR1 SEHNR, CDR2 FQNEAQ (reference sequence). CDR3 length equals 16 residues. CDR3 amino acids: CASSYSGTGYTDTQYF.

The J gene is TRBJ2-1, the V gene TRBV5-1; the D call of TRBD1 rests on TCRdb alone, since no DNA is present to check it. The germline V gene encodes CDR1 SGHRS and CDR2 YFSETQ. The CDR3 is 14 amino acids. CDR3 in amino acids: CASSSYYSGNEQFF.

V and J are TRBV6-5 and TRBJ2-1; the TCRdb call, TRBD1, lacks DNA for checking. The CDR3 totals 15 residues. Germline V gene data show CDR1 as MNHEY and CDR2 as SVGAGI. The CDR3 here is CASSQDISSYNEQFF.

V and J are TRBV7-6 and TRBJ2-6; without DNA, the TCRdb call of TRBD2 cannot be checked. This CDR3 region has 18 residues. CDR1 is SGHVS, CDR2 FNYEAQ, per germline. The CDR3 region is CASSPASGLSSGANVLTF.

The chain recombines TRBV4-3 with TRBJ1-1; there is no DNA to check the TCRdb D call of TRBD1. The CDR3 is 16 residues long. CDR1 and CDR2 (germline): LGHNA, YSLEER. CDR3: CASGQDMSLGATEAFF.

The chain couples TRBV5-1 to TRBJ2-1; checking the TCRdb D call of TRBD1 is not possible without DNA. The germline V gene encodes CDR1 SGHRS and CDR2 YFSETQ. The CDR3 totals 12 residues. Here the CDR3 reads CASSPYGGEQFF.

The genes are TRBV5-6 and TRBJ2-5; without DNA, the TCRdb call of TRBD1 cannot be checked. Germline assignment: CDR1 SGHDT and CDR2 YYEEEE. This CDR3 region has 15 residues. CDR3 region: CASSLVRGGQETQYF.

V gene TRBV4-1 combines with J gene TRBJ1-5; no DNA is available, so the TRBD1 call from TCRdb remains unchecked. CDR3 length equals 16 residues. Germline CDR1 is MGHRA and CDR2 is YSYEKL. The CDR3: CASSPGQGALGQPQHF.

This sequence joins TRBV4-2 and TRBJ2-1; TCRdb selects TRBD1, and the lack of DNA leaves this call unchecked. CDR3 size: 16 residues. CDR1 and CDR2 (germline): LGHNA, YNFKEQ. The CDR3 loop is CASSQEGTWTYNEQFF.

The CDR3 sequence is CASSLRGPFDIQYF. This chain joins TRBV7-9 and TRBJ2-4; without DNA, the TCRdb call of TRBD1 cannot be checked. Germline V gives CDR1 SEHNR, CDR2 FQNEAQ (reference sequence). CDR3 size: 14 residues. The full variable domain, rest sourced from reference TRBV7-9 and TRBJ2-4, is DTGVSQNPRHKITKRGQNVTFRCDPISEHNRLYWYRQTLGQGPEFLTYFQNEAQLEKSRLLSDRFSAERPKGSFSTLEIQRTEQGDSAMYLCASSLRGPFDIQYFGAGTRLSVL.

The rearrangement joins TRBV28 to TRBJ2-1. CDR3 length: 16 residues. CDR1 and CDR2 from the germline V gene are MDHEN and SYDVKM. CDR3 sequence: CASSLLAGSSYNEQFF.

The chain employs TRBV7-9 and TRBJ1-4. Germline-derived CDR1 and CDR2 are SEHNR and FQNEAQ (reference sequence). This CDR3 is 17 amino acids long. The CDR3 region is CASSLWAAYPTNEKLFF.

The V gene is TRBV6-2 or TRBV6-3, the J gene TRBJ1-2; TCRdb outputs TRBD1, but without DNA this stays unchecked. Germline V lookup: CDR1 MNHEY, CDR2 SVGEGT. The CDR3 consists of 16 residues. The CDR3 sequence: CASSRKTGTQDYGYTF.

This chain uses TRBV29-1 with TRBJ2-2; with no DNA, the TCRdb D assignment of TRBD1 cannot be verified. The CDR3 consists of 15 residues. Germline V CDR1 and CDR2: SQVTM, ANQGSEA. The chain's CDR3 is CSVDLAGQGWGELFF.